The sequence of this T cell receptor beta chain was determined in a study of cytomegalovirus exposure and HLA in healthy donors (dated by TCRdb to 2015 to 2018). A note on the overall study: According to an earlier analysis of 550 to 700 of the donors, about 179 million T cells yielded 117 million unique TCR beta sequences and around 300 Gb of sequence data. Roughly 300 gigabases of sequencing data and 70 million to 100 million unique TCR sequences made up an early release that covered 500 to 700 HLA-typed donors. Of the roughly 420 genotyped donors, approximately 80% were placed in the genetic ancestry cluster associated with self-reported Caucasian donors. The study aimed to test whether cataloging public T cell receptors could reveal signatures of past pathogen exposure. The study used immunosequencing to profile the T cell repertoires of under 700 subjects and linked those repertoires to cytomegalovirus serostatus. A separate validation cohort of more than 100 different subjects was used in addition to the 666-subject first cohort. The study combined high-throughput TCR immunosequencing, statistical association of individual TCRs with disease status, and machine learning to predict cytomegalovirus infection status. A later analysis re-analyzed previously published TCR beta repertoires from several hundred donors and added high-resolution HLA genotyping to study TCR occurrence patterns. Rather than drawing on any new phenotypic data, the later analysis identified candidate immune exposures from TCR beta sequences and the way those sequences occurred across donors. An earlier analysis of approximately 500 of the donors applied high-throughput TCR beta sequencing to assess whether each TCR beta V gene segment acted as functional or pseudogenic. Donor age, sex, ethnicity and CMV serostatus were compiled together with the repertoire data. Genome-wide SNP genotypes for about three fifths of the 666 donors were used in a later genetic analysis, which treated that subset as a discovery cohort. All discovery cohort repertoires had been generated on a single sequencing platform. Both class I and class II loci were covered by HLA typing, at four-digit resolution. Typing coverage differed by locus: A, B, C, DRB1 and DQB1 were typed in about 629-640 donors, DQA1 in 522, DPA1 in approximately 600, and DPB1 in around 440. A handful of DR-DQ haplotypes were handled as single units for association and clustering because linkage in the cohort was strong. Across under 500 genotyped donors of the cohort, an average of about 220,000 unique TCR beta nucleotide sequences per donor were sequenced, and roughly 20% of those sequences were non-productive.

With respect to this clone: Its cognate antigen has yet to be identified. One base away there is no much larger clone; base qualities are not given.

Overall study results and their limits: In a later analysis, TCR association rates were found to vary across HLA loci, with the most associated TCRs seen for DRB1 alleles and the fewest for HLA-C alleles. Correlated functional status among segregating V segments might be attributable to linkage disequilibrium, but an unknown experimental factor could not be ruled out. In both the original and validation cohorts, the classifier was reported to diagnose cytomegalovirus status with high specificity and sensitivity. In a later genetic analysis, fewer N-insertions in productive TCRs were reported among donors in an Asian-associated ancestry cluster than the approximately 670-donor mean. Most TCR sequences were seen in very few donors, while some public TCRs were found in many individuals. Only TCR beta chains were sequenced in this cohort, and the absence of alpha or paired-chain data limited detectable features. In an earlier analysis of approximately 600 of the donors, most TCR beta V segments were observed in productive rearrangements about 87% or about 30% of the time, broadly matching IMGT annotations. A later analysis found that most CMV-associated TCR beta chains appeared HLA-restricted, with HLA associations seemingly driven largely by CMV exposure. Because some donors lacked HLA typing at each locus, the association tests relied only on the typed subset. In a later analysis, HLA-associated TCR beta chains showed more clonal expansion and lower generation probabilities than non-associated chains that were equally common. The earlier analysis of some 560 of the donors excluded roughly 17 rarely observed V segments, including chromosome 9 orphons, because counts were too low. At a false discovery rate of 0.05, a later analysis linked fewer than 20,000 TCR beta sequences to specific HLA alleles. Assigning TCR associations to individual alleles was difficult when HLA alleles, especially DR and DQ, strongly co-occurred. The authors suggested that the approach could potentially be extended to other disease states and immunological phenotypes. A few of the identified cytomegalovirus-associated TCR beta chains were confirmed in vitro to be specific for cytomegalovirus antigens. The 87-base-pair reads could not distinguish some IMGT-functional V segments, including TRBV6-2 and TRBV6-3, so those segments were excluded. In the study, roughly 160 TCR beta chains were listed as associated with cytomegalovirus. V-gene and J-gene trimming of TCR beta chains was associated with a missense DCLRE1C variant in a later genetic analysis, and the association was replicated in an independent cohort. The presence/absence analyses assumed that sequencing depth was roughly uniform across donors, and that assumption may not be true. According to a later analysis, parvovirus B19, influenza, CMV and Epstein-Barr virus appeared linked to several top co-occurrence clusters. The only immune exposure information available for the cohort was CMV serostatus. A cluster of highly shared sequence variants was judged likely to be a technical artifact of the sequencing pipeline. A further reported finding was that TCR beta sequences accurately predicted the HLA-A and HLA-B alleles for most subjects in the first cohort.

The CDR3 covers 16 residues, taking in both the cysteine and the phenylalanine. Of all the DNA, just the CDR3 is kept, 48 bases in frame from base 1. V is trimmed back by 3 bases and J by 2 bases, and the junction contains 5 bases that no gene match accounts for. CDR1 and CDR2 are read off the germline V gene as KGHSH and LQKENI. In total, more than 500 healthy bone marrow donors made up the cohort. Cohort members were all nominally healthy when sampled, although unrecorded immune exposures were likely present. The donor tested CMV seropositive and was one of the 289 seropositive cohort members. A peripheral blood sample was provided by each donor, and peripheral blood mononuclear cells were used for TCR beta sequencing. Genomic DNA extraction from the blood cell samples was performed with the Qiagen DNeasy Blood Extraction Kit. The library came from the immunoSEQ multiplex PCR assay. A mixture of 60 forward primers for TCR Vbeta segments and 13 reverse primers for TCR Jbeta segments was used in the multiplex PCR. Amplification of the CDR3 region of rearranged TCR beta genes was performed with a multiplex PCR assay on genomic DNA. Amplified TCR beta libraries were sequenced as 87-base-pair reads on the Illumina HiSeq System. The authors' pipeline ran thus. A later analysis tallied 70 million to 100 million unique TCR beta chains across the 666 repertoires, and some 10 million of those chains were shared by two or more donors. Raw reads were error-corrected and collapsed into unique sequences with a nearest-neighbor algorithm that merged closely related sequences to remove PCR and sequencing errors. V, D and J gene segments were assigned by aligning CDR3 sequences to IMGT reference sequences. For a sequence to be retained, a match of at least six nucleotides was required to both a V gene segment and a J gene segment. A rearrangement was called productive if the CDR3 had no stop codons and remained in frame with V and J, and every other rearrangement was called non-productive. Following IMGT convention, CDR3 was defined as the stretch from the second conserved V-encoded cysteine to the conserved J-encoded phenylalanine. Sequences without an unambiguous match to a single V gene segment were excluded from the earlier analysis of about 640 of the donors. In an earlier analysis of approximately 610 of the donors, V segments were called functional above 56.7% productive rearrangements and were called segregating when the between-donor standard deviation exceeded 5%. To diagnose cytomegalovirus status from the catalog of TCR beta chain sequences, a statistical classification framework was built. V and J gene assignment, in a later analysis, came from comparing TCR nucleotide sequences with IMGT/GENE-DB human TR gene sequences. Using the TCRdist pipeline, a later analysis assigned CDR3 sequences along with most-parsimonious VDJ recombination scenarios. In a later analysis, each TCR beta chain was defined by its CDR3 amino acid sequence together with its V-gene family, and reads lacking a unique V-gene family were excluded. In a later analysis, 500 to 650 highly shared, low-generation-probability nucleotide sequences were removed to address suspected cross-contamination and a sequencing artifact. In a later analysis, a clonal expansion index was calculated for each public chain from normalized within-repertoire ranks of inferred template counts. A later analysis computed generation probabilities with a VDJ recombination model fitted to out-of-frame rearrangements, and checked the results against IGoR. Hypergeometric tests were used in a later analysis to score TCR-TCR, TCR-HLA and TCR-CMV co-occurrence, with a repertoire-size bias correction applied to the TCR pairs. A later analysis estimated false discovery rates by permuting HLA or CMV assignments 20 times. A later analysis grouped co-occurring TCRs with DBSCAN, adding TCRdist sequence similarity when clustering within HLA-allele-positive subsets. Repertoires with fewer than 30,000 or more than 120,000 public chains, plus five repertoires with anomalous nucleotide sharing, were excluded from co-occurrence clustering. This immuneACCESS table, as held by TCRdb, lists in-frame sequences with V and J called but not all clones. Of the missing ones, under half trace to an unresolved V gene in checked studies; the others have no known cause. V, J and clone size reflect that table, while D and trimming were determined from the DNA. In all, the sample holds some 97,000 clones, and 75% of those were seen once. The ten largest account for around 4.8% of the sample.

The sequencing input was PBMCs. The receptor was derived from a woman aged 18-29 years in good health and CMV-seropositive. The chain is made from TRBV18 and TRBJ2-3, and 10 junction bases match TRBD2. CDR3 reads: CASSPGLAGVTDTQYF. The DNA sequence is TGTGCCAGCTCACCTGGGCTAGCGGGGGTCACAGATACGCAGTATTTT.